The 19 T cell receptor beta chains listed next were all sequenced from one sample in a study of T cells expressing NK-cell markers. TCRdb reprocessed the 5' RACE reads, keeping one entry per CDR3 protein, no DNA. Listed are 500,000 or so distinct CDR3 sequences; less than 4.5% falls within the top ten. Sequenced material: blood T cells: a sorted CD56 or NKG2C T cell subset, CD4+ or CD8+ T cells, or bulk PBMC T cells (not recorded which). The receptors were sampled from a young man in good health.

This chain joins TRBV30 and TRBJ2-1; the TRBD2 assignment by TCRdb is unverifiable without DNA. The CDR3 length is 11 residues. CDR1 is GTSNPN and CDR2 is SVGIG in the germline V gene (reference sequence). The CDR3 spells CARDEGFEQFF.

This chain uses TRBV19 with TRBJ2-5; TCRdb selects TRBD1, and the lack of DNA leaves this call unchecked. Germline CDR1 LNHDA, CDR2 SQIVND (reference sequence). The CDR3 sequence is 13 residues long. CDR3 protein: CASSISGRETQYF.

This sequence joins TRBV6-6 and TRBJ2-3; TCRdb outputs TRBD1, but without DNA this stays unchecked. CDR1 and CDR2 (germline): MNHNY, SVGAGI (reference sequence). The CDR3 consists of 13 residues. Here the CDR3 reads CASSSGVADTQYF.

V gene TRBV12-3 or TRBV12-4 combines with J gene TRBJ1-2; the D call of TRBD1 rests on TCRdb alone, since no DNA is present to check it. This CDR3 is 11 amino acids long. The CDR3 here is CASSTGFGYTF.

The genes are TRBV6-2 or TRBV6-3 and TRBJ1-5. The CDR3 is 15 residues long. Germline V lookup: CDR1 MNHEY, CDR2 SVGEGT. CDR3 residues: CASSSEGYSNQPQHF.

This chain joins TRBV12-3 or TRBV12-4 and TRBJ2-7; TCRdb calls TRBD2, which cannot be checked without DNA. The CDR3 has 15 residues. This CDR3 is CASSASGGPNYEQYF.

The CDR3 loop reads CASSRQGAFQPQHF. The chain is built from TRBV12-3 or TRBV12-4 and TRBJ1-5; with no DNA, the TCRdb D assignment of TRBD1 cannot be verified. The CDR3 runs 14 residues.

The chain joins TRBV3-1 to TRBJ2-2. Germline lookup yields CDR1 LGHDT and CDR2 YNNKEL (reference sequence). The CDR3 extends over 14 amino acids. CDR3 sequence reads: CASSQGKVAGELFF.

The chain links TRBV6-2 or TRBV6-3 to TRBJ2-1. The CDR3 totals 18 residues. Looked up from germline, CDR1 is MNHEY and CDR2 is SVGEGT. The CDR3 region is CASSRRRISKVSYNEQFF.

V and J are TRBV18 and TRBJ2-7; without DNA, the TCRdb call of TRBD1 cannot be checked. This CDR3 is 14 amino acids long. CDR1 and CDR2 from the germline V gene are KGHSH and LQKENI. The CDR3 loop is CASSLGTARYEQYF.

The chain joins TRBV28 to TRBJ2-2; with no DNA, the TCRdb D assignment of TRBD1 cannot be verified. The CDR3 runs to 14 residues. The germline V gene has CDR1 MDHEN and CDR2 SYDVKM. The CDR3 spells CASKSAGDPGELFF.

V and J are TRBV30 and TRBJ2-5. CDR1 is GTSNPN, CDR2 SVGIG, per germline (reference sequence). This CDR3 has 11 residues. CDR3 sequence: CAWSGSLAQYF.

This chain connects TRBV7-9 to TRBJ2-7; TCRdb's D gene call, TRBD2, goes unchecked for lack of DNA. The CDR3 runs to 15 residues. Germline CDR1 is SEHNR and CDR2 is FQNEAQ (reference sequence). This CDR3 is CASSLVGTSMAEQYF.

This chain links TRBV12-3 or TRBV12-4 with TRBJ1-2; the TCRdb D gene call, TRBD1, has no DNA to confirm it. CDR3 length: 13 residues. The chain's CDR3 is CASSPPYGYGYTF.

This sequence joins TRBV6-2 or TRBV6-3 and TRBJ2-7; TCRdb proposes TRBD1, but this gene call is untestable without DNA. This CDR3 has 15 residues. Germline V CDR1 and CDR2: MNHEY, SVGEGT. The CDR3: CASSYYGQGAGEQYF.

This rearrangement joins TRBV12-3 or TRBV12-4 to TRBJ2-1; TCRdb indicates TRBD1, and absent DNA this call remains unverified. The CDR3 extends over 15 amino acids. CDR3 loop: CASRMGGAGKSEQFF.

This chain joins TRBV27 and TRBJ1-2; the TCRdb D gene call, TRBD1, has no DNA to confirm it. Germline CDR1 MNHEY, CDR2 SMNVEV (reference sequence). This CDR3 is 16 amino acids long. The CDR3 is CASSIEAGQGNYGYTF.

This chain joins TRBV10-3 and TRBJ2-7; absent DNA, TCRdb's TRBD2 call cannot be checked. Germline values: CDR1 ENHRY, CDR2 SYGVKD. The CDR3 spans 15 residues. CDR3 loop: CAISESTSGAYEQYF.

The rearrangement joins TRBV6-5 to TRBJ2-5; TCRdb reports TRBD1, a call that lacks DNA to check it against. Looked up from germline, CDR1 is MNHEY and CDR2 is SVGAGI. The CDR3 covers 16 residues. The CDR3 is CASSYVPGDPQETQYF.